This entry is about one T cell receptor (beta chain). This specimen belongs to a study of CD8 T cells in Susac syndrome. Germline lookup yields CDR1 ENHRY and CDR2 SYGVKD. Deletions cut 3 bases from V and 4 bases from J, with 4 bases between. The CDR3 consists of 11 residues. RNA amounts of about 0.5 to 1 ug underwent reverse transcription with random hexamers. TCR beta CDR3 was amplified by immunoSEQ multiplex PCR. This amplification extended across 54 Vbeta and 13 Jbeta segments. A single record per CDR3 protein comes from TCRdb applying MiXCR to the immunoSEQ multiplex PCR reads. Of around 300,000 distinct CDR3 sequences detected, approximately 85% appear once; the ten largest clones hold 0.21%. From blood CD8+ and CD4+ T cells, the TCR beta chain was sequenced. It was treatment-naive patients with stable or active relapsing-remitting disease who made up the multiple sclerosis controls. TEMRA cells were enriched by FACS, and CD4+ and CD8+ T cells were negatively isolated.

The rearrangement uses TRBV10-3 and TRBJ2-7; D gene ambiguous. The TCR comes from a human donor with multiple sclerosis. Sequencing was performed on CD8+ T cells from PBMCs. The CDR3 DNA reads as TGTGCCATCAGTGACTTATACGAGCAGTACTTC. This translates into CAISDLYEQYF.